These 18 T cell receptor beta chains originate from one sample sequenced in a study of T cells in Graves' hyperthyroidism and ophthalmopathy. Regions amplified from RNA transcripts were the TCR beta CDR3 regions. A set of HTBI primers served as the primers for a first-round RT-PCR of the TCR CDR3. TCRdb redid the calling of the multiplex PCR reads with MiXCR, one entry per CDR3 protein. The table lists about 37,000 distinct CDR3 sequences, under 60% of them singletons. Sequences were obtained from blood. The receptor set was obtained from a man aged 35 to 55 with Graves' ophthalmopathy.

This clonotype was picked up many times. The J gene is TRBJ2-1, the V gene TRBV11-1; TRBD2 might be the D (5 bases). CDR1 and CDR2 (germline): SGHAT, FQDESV (reference sequence). Trimming stripped 0 bases from V and 8 bases from J, with 11 bases between. The CDR3 length is 14 residues. This chain's CDR3 is CASSLAMLADEQFF. The CDR3 nucleotides are TGTGCCAGCAGCTTAGCTATGCTAGCCGATGAGCAGTTCTTC.

This clonotype was found many times. The chain is built from TRBV5-4 and TRBJ2-2, with 12 bases that match TRBD2. This CDR3 region has 17 residues. Germline-derived CDR1 and CDR2 are SGHNT and YYREEE (reference sequence). V lost 4 bases and J lost 5; bases outside the gene matches: 9. CDR3 region: CASSPDLLAGGTGELFF. For the CDR3, the DNA is TGTGCCAGCAGCCCCGACTTGCTAGCGGGAGGGACCGGGGAGCTGTTTTTT.

The V call is TRBV18, the J call TRBJ1-1; D might be TRBD1 (6 bases). Trimming removed 0 bases at V and 1 base at J, with 12 bases between. Germline loops: CDR1 KGHSH, CDR2 LQKENI. The CDR3 extends over 16 amino acids. CDR3 protein: CASSPPSRGSNTEAFF. CDR3 in DNA: TGTGCCAGCTCACCACCGTCCAGGGGATCGAACACTGAAGCTTTCTTT.

This clonotype has just one count. V and J are TRBV9 and TRBJ2-7; either TRBD1 or TRBD2 may fit D (5 bases each). This CDR3 region has 12 residues. Trimming took off 4 bases at V and 4 bases at J, with 9 bases between the two ends. In germline, CDR1 is SGDLS, CDR2 YYNGEE. The chain's CDR3 is CASSTGGYEQYF. CDR3 nucleotide sequence: TGTGCCAGCAGCACAGGAGGATACGAGCAGTACTTC.

This clonotype has a count of ten or more. CDR3 amino acids: CASSSDGAGESPLHF. The CDR3 DNA reads as TGCGCCAGCAGCTCAGATGGGGCAGGGGAATCACCCCTCCACTTT. V and J are TRBV5-1 and TRBJ1-6; possibly TRBD1 for D (6 bases). CDR1 and CDR2 (germline): SGHRS, YFSETQ. The CDR3 extends over 15 amino acids. With 3 bases removed from V and 10 bases from J, the gap between germline ends came to 17 bases.

This clonotype was found many times. This chain connects TRBV7-2 to TRBJ2-7; D is possibly TRBD2 (6 bases). Trimming took 4 bases from V and 7 from J, leaving 17 bases between them. Germline V gene sequence: CDR1 SGHTA, CDR2 FQGNSA. The CDR3 is 14 residues long. CDR3 region: CASSSGTQGWEQYF. CDR3 DNA sequence: TGTGCCAGCAGCTCCGGGACTCAAGGTTGGGAGCAGTACTTC.

This rearrangement joins TRBV20-1 to TRBJ2-7; 11 bases map to TRBD2. V was clipped by 5 bases and J by 5 bases; unmatched bases: 2. CDR3 length equals 12 residues. CDR1 DFQATT and CDR2 SNEGSKA come from the germline V gene (reference sequence). As DNA, the CDR3 is TGCAGTGCTGGGGGACTAGCGGACGAGCAGTACTTC. Protein sequence: CSAGGLADEQYF.

Points on this clonotype: Compared with germline, one end of the junction differs, possibly owing to a read error. The chain couples TRBV19 to TRBJ2-1, with 15 positions matching TRBD2. This CDR3 region has 15 residues. In germline, CDR1 is LNHDA, CDR2 SQIVND (reference sequence). As DNA, the CDR3 is TGTGCCAGTAGCAGGACTAGCGGGAGGGGGGATGGGCAGCTCTTC. Translating gives CASSRTSGRGDGQLF.

The genes are TRBV14 and TRBJ2-1; 16 nucleotides line up with TRBD2. After removal of 2 bases from V and 9 bases from J, the junction contained 7 bases not matched to a gene. The CDR3 totals 17 residues. The V gene's germline CDR1 is SGHDN and CDR2 FVKESK. The CDR3 nucleotides read TGTGCCAGCAGCCAACTCGGGACTAGCGGGGGGGCCTTTGAGCAGTTCTTC. Translating gives CASSQLGTSGGAFEQFF.

This clonotype was counted ten times or more. V usage is TRBV20-1 and J usage is TRBJ2-7; D ambiguous. The V end lost 6 bases, the J end lost 0 bases, and 12 bases lay between the germline ends. The CDR3 runs to 13 residues. Germline V gene lookup returns CDR1 DFQATT and CDR2 SNEGSKA (reference sequence). The CDR3 coding sequence is TGCAGTGCAATCGACGGTTTCTCCTACGAGCAGTACTTC. Translated, it gives CSAIDGFSYEQYF.

Many counts were recorded for this clonotype. Here the CDR3 reads CATLAGDYNEQFF. In DNA form, the CDR3 reads TGTGCCACACTAGCGGGAGACTACAATGAGCAGTTCTTC. The V gene is TRBV19, the J gene TRBJ2-1; the match to TRBD2 covers 11 bases. The CDR3 has 13 amino acids. Trimming took 10 bases from V and 3 from J; bases not matched to a gene: 2. Germline CDR1 LNHDA, CDR2 SQIVND (reference sequence).

This clonotype showed up many times. The V gene is TRBV28, the J gene TRBJ1-5; no clear D. V gave up 5 bases and J gave up 11 bases, with 13 bases separating them. Germline assignment: CDR1 MDHEN and CDR2 SYDVKM. CDR3 length equals 12 residues. CDR3 coding DNA: TGTGCCAGCAGTCCACCCCTTTTCACCCAGCATTTT. It encodes CASSPPLFTQHF.

This clonotype was detected only once. A read error may be the cause here, since a much bigger clone is one base away. The chain employs TRBV30 and TRBJ2-7, with a tentative D call TRBD1 (5 bases). The CDR3 totals 15 residues. The germline gives CDR1 GTSNPN, CDR2 SVGIG (reference sequence). CDR3 loop: CAWSVSGARVYERYF. CDR3 bases: TGTGCCTGGAGTGTAAGTGGGGCTAGAGTCTACGAGCGGTACTTC.

There are many counts of this clonotype. This CDR3 is CSAVGGTNTEAFF. Here the CDR3 DNA reads TGCAGTGCCGTTGGTGGGACGAACACTGAAGCTTTCTTT. The chain recombines TRBV20-1 with TRBJ1-1, with TRBD1 as a possible D gene (5 bases). The CDR3 length is 13 residues. V lost 6 bases to trimming and J lost 1 base, with 12 bases between them. Germline V gene lookup returns CDR1 DFQATT and CDR2 SNEGSKA (reference sequence).

With regard to this clonotype: One end of the junction does not line up with germline, which may come from a read error. The CDR3 here is CASSDSEDTEACF. DNA of the CDR3: TGTGCCAGCAGTGACTCCGAGGACACTGAAGCTTGCTTT. The chain uses TRBV6-5 and TRBJ1-1; a possible D gene is TRBD1 (5 bases). There are 13 residues in the CDR3. In germline, CDR1 is MNHEY, CDR2 SVGAGI.

This clonotype has at least ten counts. V gene TRBV18 combines with J gene TRBJ1-4, with 10 bases matching TRBD1. J gave up 8 bases and V 9 bases, and 12 bases lay outside the gene matches. Per germline, CDR1 KGHSH and CDR2 LQKENI. The CDR3 contains 15 residues. In nucleotides, the CDR3 is TGTGCCAGTAGTCCGCGGGGACAGGGGAACGAAAAACTGTTTTTT. This codes for CASSPRGQGNEKLFF.

This rearrangement joins TRBV7-9 to TRBJ1-6; D unresolved. In germline, CDR1 is SEHNR, CDR2 FQNEAQ (reference sequence). The CDR3 loop spans 13 amino acids. Trimming removed 7 bases from V and 14 bases from J, with 18 bases in between. The CDR3 sequence is CASTLEGGTTLHF. In DNA, the CDR3 is TGTGCCAGCACATTGGAAGGAGGAACCACCCTCCACTTT. Full variable domain (missing parts from reference TRBV7-9 and TRBJ1-6): DTGVSQNPRHKITKRGQNVTFRCDPISEHNRLYWYRQTLGQGPEFLTYFQNEAQLEKSRLLSDRFSAERPKGSFSTLEIQRTEQGDSAMYLCASTLEGGTTLHFGNGTRLTVT.

In this sample, this clonotype turned up many times. The rearrangement joins TRBV14 to TRBJ2-7; D is perhaps TRBD1 (6 bases). The CDR3 covers 13 residues. Trimming took 3 bases from V and 3 from J, leaving 9 bases between them. Per the germline V gene, CDR1 is SGHDN and CDR2 is FVKESK. The CDR3 loop reads CASSHGTLYEQYF. As DNA, the CDR3 is TGTGCCAGCAGCCACGGGACACTCTACGAGCAGTACTTC.